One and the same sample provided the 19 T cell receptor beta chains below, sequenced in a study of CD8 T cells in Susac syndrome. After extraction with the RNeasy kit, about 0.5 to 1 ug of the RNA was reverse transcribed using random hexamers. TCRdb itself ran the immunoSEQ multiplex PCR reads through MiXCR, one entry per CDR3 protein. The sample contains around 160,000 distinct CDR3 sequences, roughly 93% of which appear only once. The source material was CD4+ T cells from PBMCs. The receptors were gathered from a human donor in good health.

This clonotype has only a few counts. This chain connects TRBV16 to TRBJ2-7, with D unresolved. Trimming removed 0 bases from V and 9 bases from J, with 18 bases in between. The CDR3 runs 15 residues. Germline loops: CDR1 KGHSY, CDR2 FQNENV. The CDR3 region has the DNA TGTGCCAGCAGCCAATCTTATCAGGATGGAAGGGTGCAGTACTTC. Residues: CASSQSYQDGRVQYF.

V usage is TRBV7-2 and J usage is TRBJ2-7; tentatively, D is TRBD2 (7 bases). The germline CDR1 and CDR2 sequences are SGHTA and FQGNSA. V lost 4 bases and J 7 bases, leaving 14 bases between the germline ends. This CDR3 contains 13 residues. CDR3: CASSWGGLGEQYF. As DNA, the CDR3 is TGTGCCAGCAGCTGGGGGGGCCTTGGGGAGCAGTACTTC.

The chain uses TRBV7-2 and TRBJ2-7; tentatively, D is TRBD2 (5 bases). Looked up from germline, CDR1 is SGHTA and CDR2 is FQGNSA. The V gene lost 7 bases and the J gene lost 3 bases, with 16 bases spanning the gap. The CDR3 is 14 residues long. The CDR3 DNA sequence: TGTGCCAGCACCCCCCGGGTGGCGGGCTACGAGCAGTACTTC. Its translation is CASTPRVAGYEQYF.

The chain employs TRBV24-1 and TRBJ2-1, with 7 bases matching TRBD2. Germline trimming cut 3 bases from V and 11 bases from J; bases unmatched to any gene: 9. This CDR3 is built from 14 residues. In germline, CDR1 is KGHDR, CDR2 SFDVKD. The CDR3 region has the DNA TGTGCCACCAGTGATCCCCTTCGAGCGGGACAGCAGTTCTTC. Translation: CATSDPLRAGQQFF.

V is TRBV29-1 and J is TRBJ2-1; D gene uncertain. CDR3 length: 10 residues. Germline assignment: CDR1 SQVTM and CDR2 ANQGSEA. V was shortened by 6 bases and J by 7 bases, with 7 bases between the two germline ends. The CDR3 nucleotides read TGCAGCGTCCCAGCGAATGAGCAGTTCTTC. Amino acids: CSVPANEQFF.

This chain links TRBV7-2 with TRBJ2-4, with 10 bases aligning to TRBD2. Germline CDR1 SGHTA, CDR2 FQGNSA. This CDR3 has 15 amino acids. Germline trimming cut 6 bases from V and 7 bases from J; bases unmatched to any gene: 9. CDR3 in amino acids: CASSSNIAGGNIQYF. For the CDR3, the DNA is TGTGCCAGCAGTTCCAATATAGCGGGGGGCAACATTCAGTACTTC.

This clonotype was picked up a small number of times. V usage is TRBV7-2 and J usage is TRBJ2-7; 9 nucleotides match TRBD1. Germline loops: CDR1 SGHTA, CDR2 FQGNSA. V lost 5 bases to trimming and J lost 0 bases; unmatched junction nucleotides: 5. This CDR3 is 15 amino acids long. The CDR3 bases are TGTGCCAGCAGCATCTCGGGACAGGGCTCCTACGAGCAGTACTTC. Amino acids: CASSISGQGSYEQYF.

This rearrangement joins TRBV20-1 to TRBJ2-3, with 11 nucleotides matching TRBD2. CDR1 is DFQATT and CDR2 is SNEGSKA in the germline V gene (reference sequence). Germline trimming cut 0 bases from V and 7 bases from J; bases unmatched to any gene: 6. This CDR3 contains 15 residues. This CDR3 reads CSARDPTSGENTQYF. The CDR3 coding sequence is TGCAGTGCTAGAGATCCGACTAGCGGGGAGAATACGCAGTATTTT.

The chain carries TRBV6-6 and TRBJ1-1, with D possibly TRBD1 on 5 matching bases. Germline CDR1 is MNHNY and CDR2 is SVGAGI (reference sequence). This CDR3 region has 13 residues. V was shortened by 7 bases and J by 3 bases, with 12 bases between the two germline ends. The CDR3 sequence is CASIGRGDTEAFF. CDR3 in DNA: TGTGCCAGCATAGGGAGAGGGGACACTGAAGCTTTCTTT.

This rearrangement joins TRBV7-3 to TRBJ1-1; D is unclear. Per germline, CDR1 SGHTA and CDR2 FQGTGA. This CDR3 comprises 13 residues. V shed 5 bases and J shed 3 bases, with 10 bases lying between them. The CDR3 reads CASSLNSDTEAFF. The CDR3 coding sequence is TGTGCCAGCAGCCTAAATTCGGACACTGAAGCTTTCTTT. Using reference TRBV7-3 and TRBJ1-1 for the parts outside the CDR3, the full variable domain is GAGVSQTPSNKVTEKGKYVELRCDPISGHTALYWYRQSLGQGPEFLIYFQGTGAADDSGLPNDRFFAVRPEGSVSTLKIQRTERGDSAVYLCASSLNSDTEAFFGQGTRLTVV.

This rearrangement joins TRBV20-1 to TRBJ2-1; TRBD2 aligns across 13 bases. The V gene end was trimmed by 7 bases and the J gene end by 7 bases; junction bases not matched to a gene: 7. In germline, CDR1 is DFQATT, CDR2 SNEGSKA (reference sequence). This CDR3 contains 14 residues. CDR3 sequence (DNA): TGCAGTGTGGATGGGACTAGCGGGGTAAATGAGCAGTTCTTC. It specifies CSVDGTSGVNEQFF.

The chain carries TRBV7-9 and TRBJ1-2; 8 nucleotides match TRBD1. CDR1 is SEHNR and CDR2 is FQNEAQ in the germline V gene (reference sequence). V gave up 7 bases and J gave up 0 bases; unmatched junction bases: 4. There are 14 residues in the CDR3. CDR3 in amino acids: CASTKDRANYGYTF. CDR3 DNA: TGTGCCAGCACCAAGGACAGGGCTAACTATGGCTACACCTTC. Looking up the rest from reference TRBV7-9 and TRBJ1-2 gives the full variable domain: DTGVSQNPRHKITKRGQNVTFRCDPISEHNRLYWYRQTLGQGPEFLTYFQNEAQLEKSRLLSDRFSAERPKGSFSTLEIQRTEQGDSAMYLCASTKDRANYGYTFGSGTRLTVV.

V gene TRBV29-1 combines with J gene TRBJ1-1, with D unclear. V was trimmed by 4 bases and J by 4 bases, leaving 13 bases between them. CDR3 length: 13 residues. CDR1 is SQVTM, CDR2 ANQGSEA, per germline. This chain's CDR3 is CSVVGFIGTEAFF. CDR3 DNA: TGCAGCGTTGTTGGGTTTATAGGCACTGAAGCTTTCTTT.

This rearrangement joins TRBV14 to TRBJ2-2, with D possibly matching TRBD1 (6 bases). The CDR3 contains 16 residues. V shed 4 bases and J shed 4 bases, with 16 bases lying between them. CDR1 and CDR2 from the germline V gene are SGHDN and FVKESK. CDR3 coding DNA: TGTGCCAGCAGCCCCACGCCGGGACACCTCACCGGGGAGCTGTTTTTT. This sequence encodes CASSPTPGHLTGELFF. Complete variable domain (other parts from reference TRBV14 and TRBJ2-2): EAGVTQFPSHSVIEKGQTVTLRCDPISGHDNLYWYRRVMGKEIKFLLHFVKESKQDESGMPNNRFLAERTGGTYSTLKVQPAELEDSGVYFCASSPTPGHLTGELFFGEGSRLTVL.

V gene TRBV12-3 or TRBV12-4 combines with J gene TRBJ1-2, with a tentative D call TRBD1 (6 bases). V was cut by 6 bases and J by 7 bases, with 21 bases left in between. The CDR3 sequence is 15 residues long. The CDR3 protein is CASREQGVVDVGYTF. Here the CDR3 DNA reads TGTGCCAGCAGAGAACAGGGTGTGGTAGACGTTGGCTACACCTTC.

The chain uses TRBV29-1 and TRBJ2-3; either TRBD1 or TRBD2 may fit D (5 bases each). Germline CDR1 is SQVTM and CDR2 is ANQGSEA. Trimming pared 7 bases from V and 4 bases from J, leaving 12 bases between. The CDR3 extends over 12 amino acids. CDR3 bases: TGCAGCGCTCGGGGCGCAGCAGATACGCAGTATTTT. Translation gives CSARGAADTQYF.

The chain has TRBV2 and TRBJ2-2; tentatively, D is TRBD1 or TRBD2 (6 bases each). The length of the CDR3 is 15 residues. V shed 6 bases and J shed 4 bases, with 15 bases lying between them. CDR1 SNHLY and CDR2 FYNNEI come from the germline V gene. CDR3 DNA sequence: TGTGCCAGCAGAGTCGGGGGCCCCGGCACCGGGGAGCTGTTTTTT. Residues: CASRVGGPGTGELFF.

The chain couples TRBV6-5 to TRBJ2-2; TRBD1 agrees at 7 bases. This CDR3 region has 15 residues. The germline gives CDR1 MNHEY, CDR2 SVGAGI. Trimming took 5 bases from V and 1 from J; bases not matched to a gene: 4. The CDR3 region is CASSPDRLNTGELFF. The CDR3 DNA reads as TGTGCCAGCAGTCCGGACAGGTTGAACACCGGGGAGCTGTTTTTT.

DNA for the CDR3: TGTGCCAGCAGTCCACGGGGTGTCAGGGTCTACTCTGGGGCCAACGTCCTGACTTTC. Translating gives CASSPRGVRVYSGANVLTF. The chain links TRBV6-1 to TRBJ2-6; D tentatively reads TRBD1 or TRBD2 (5 bases each). The V gene's germline CDR1 is MNHNS and CDR2 SASEGT. The CDR3 is 19 residues long. With 5 bases removed from V and 0 bases from J, the gap between germline ends came to 20 bases.